This T cell receptor (beta chain) comes out of a study of shared clonotypes between healthy human individuals. Division of CD4+ cells produced a CD45RA+ naive subset and a CD45RA-negative memory subset. This CDR3 is 15 amino acids long. With V trimmed by 6 bases and J by 8 bases, 5 bases remained unmatched. Germline assignment: CDR1 MNHEY and CDR2 SVGAGI. Produced via immunoSEQ multiplex PCR; TCRdb's table is partial and in-frame only. The data show a few hundred thousand clones, with under 80% seen just once and 10% held by the top ten. Sequences were obtained from memory CD4+ T cells sorted from blood. Subset specified: CD45RA-negative fraction. This chain links TRBV6-5 with TRBJ2-1; TRBD2 matches 15 bases. The sequence came from a man younger than 45 in good health. The CDR3 region has the DNA TGTGCCAGCAGGGGGACTAGCGGGAGGCAGGATGAGCAGTTCTTC. This translates into CASRGTSGRQDEQFF.